Listed here are 10 T cell receptor beta chains from one sample, sequenced in a study of cytomegalovirus exposure and HLA in healthy donors. The primer mix had 60 Vbeta and 13 Jbeta primers. The assay was immunoSEQ multiplex PCR, and TCRdb's table has in-frame clones only and misses some. The repertoire holds about 130,000 clones, with just under 75% as singletons. The sample comprised PBMCs. The receptors were sampled from a man aged 55 to 69 in good health and CMV-seropositive.

This chain connects TRBV19 to TRBJ1-5; D gene uncertain. Germline V gene data show CDR1 as LNHDA and CDR2 as SQIVND (reference sequence). V was pared by 1 base and J by 0 bases, with 10 bases between. The length of the CDR3 is 16 residues. CDR3 DNA: TGTGCCAGTAGTATAGGGGAGACGGGTAGCAATCAGCCCCAGCATTTT. The encoded protein is CASSIGETGSNQPQHF. Using reference TRBV19 and TRBJ1-5 for the parts outside the CDR3, the full variable domain is DGGITQSPKYLFRKEGQNVTLSCEQNLNHDAMYWYRQDPGQGLRLIYYSQIVNDFQKGDIAEGYSVSREKKESFPLTVTSAQKNPTAFYLCASSIGETGSNQPQHFGDGTRLSIL.

The chain recombines TRBV5-4 with TRBJ2-7; 8 bases are shared with TRBD2. CDR1 is SGHNT and CDR2 is YYREEE in the germline V gene (reference sequence). CDR3 size: 18 residues. Trimming removed 4 bases from V and 3 bases from J; junction bases left unmatched: 18. CDR3 residues: CASSIGAGGLQFFYEQYF. The CDR3 bases are TGTGCCAGCAGCATCGGCGCGGGGGGCCTACAATTCTTCTACGAGCAGTACTTC.

This clone was counted only a few times. The chain uses TRBV25-1 and TRBJ2-7; tentative D call: TRBD2 (5 bases). The CDR3 is 14 amino acids. Per germline, CDR1 MGHDK and CDR2 SYGVNS. V lost 4 bases, J lost 0 bases, and 10 bases lay in between. The CDR3 nucleotides read TGTGCCAGCAGTGTAGAAGGGAGCTCCTACGAGCAGTACTTC. This codes for CASSVEGSSYEQYF.

This clone appeared a single time. J is TRBJ2-5 and V is TRBV5-1; tentatively, D is TRBD1 (5 bases). This CDR3 spans 14 amino acids. The ends were cut back, 4 bases at V and 2 bases at J, with 12 bases in the middle. CDR1 is SGHRS and CDR2 is YFSETQ in the germline V gene. DNA of the CDR3: TGCGCCAGCAGCCGACAGCGAGGACAAGAGACCCAGTACTTC. It encodes CASSRQRGQETQYF.

J is TRBJ2-7 and V is TRBV30, with 9 bases fitting TRBD2. V was pared by 8 bases and J by 2 bases, with 10 bases of the junction left unmatched. Germline lookup yields CDR1 GTSNPN and CDR2 SVGIG (reference sequence). The CDR3 runs 14 residues. The DNA for the CDR3 is TGTGCCGGCTATCTAGCGGGGTCTGCCTACGAGCAGTACTTC. This codes for CAGYLAGSAYEQYF.

This rearrangement joins TRBV18 to TRBJ1-1; the D is unclear. This CDR3 is built from 15 residues. Trimming took 3 bases from V and 5 from J, leaving 16 bases between them. Germline V gene data show CDR1 as KGHSH and CDR2 as LQKENI. The CDR3 loop reads CASSPTLTRSTEAFF. DNA for the CDR3: TGTGCCAGCTCACCTACCTTGACTCGGTCGACTGAAGCTTTCTTT.

The chain links TRBV5-4 to TRBJ1-6; D uncertain. The CDR3 has 14 amino acids. The V and J ends lost 2 bases and 10 bases respectively, with 13 bases between them. CDR1 and CDR2 from the germline V gene are SGHNT and YYREEE (reference sequence). CDR3 DNA sequence: TGTGCCAGCAGCTTATCGGGATCATACTCACCCCTCCACTTT. Protein product: CASSLSGSYSPLHF. The whole variable domain, filled in from reference TRBV5-4 and TRBJ1-6, reads ETGVTQSPTHLIKTRGQQVTLRCSSQSGHNTVSWYQQALGQGPQFIFQYYREEENGRGNFPPRFSGLQFPNYSSELNVNALELDDSALYLCASSLSGSYSPLHFGNGTRLTVT.

The chain recombines TRBV4-2 with TRBJ2-7, with TRBD2 as a possible D gene (6 bases). The CDR3 has 14 residues. Deletions cut 2 bases from V and 3 bases from J, with 11 bases between. Germline lookup yields CDR1 LGHNA and CDR2 YNFKEQ. The chain's CDR3 is CASSQRVGGYEQYF. The CDR3 region has the DNA TGTGCCAGCAGCCAAAGAGTGGGAGGCTACGAGCAGTACTTC.

The genes are TRBV7-3 and TRBJ1-4, with D perhaps TRBD1 (5 bases). This CDR3 is 13 amino acids long. V lost 5 bases and J 7 bases, leaving 11 bases between the germline ends. Germline V gene data show CDR1 as SGHTA and CDR2 as FQGTGA. CDR3 sequence (DNA): TGTGCCAGCAGCCGAAGGAGGGGTGAAAAACTGTTTTTT. This codes for CASSRRRGEKLFF.

This chain connects TRBV19 to TRBJ1-2; 7 nucleotides match TRBD1. The germline CDR1 and CDR2 sequences are LNHDA and SQIVND (reference sequence). J was trimmed by 8 bases and V by 3 bases; bases with no gene match: 3. This CDR3 has 12 residues. CDR3 in amino acids: CASSMRGPGYTF. CDR3 DNA sequence: TGTGCCAGTAGTATGAGGGGGCCCGGCTACACCTTC.